This T cell receptor beta chain was captured by sequencing in a study of T-cell reconstitution after alpha-beta-depleted transplantation in children. V lost 5 bases and J lost 0, with 19 bases in between. The CDR3 is 16 amino acids. Germline CDR1 is DFQATT and CDR2 is SNEGSKA (reference sequence). Unique molecular identifiers were used to barcode this TCRbeta library. One entry per CDR3 protein, called by TCRdb with MiXCR from the PCR reads. Counted here are around 400,000 distinct CDR3 sequences, 11% occurring once; the ten biggest clones make up over 4.5%. This clonotype was picked up many times. The origin of this receptor is a human donor who donated a stem cell graft to a child with acute myeloid leukemia. The starting material was PBMCs from the stem cell graft donor, obtained from the stem cell graft. The V gene is TRBV20-1, the J gene TRBJ1-2; TRBD1 is a possible D gene (6 bases). DNA for the CDR3: TGCAGTGCTTTCGACACCAACAGGGAGACTAACTATGGCTACACCTTC. Its translation: CSAFDTNRETNYGYTF.